This T cell receptor beta chain comes out of a study of blood T cell repertoires in COVID-19. Study context: Some COVID-19 samples were acute and others convalescent; all came from the United States, Italy and Spain. In each case, the material was cDNA or gDNA derived from T cells, B-cell-depleted T cells, or PBMCs.

Resolution of symptoms, clearance, or two negative PCRs was present in recovered Cohort 3 donors. Per the original data handling: Scientists estimated how many nucleated cells there were by amplifying reference gene primers. Generated by immunoSEQ multiplex PCR, the TCRdb table keeps only in-frame clones and is missing some. The V and J calls and clone size are taken from that table; D and trimming were inferred from the DNA. The sample contains a few hundred thousand clones, roughly nine tenths of which appear only once. The trim removed 5 bases at V and 3 bases at J, leaving 7 bases unmatched. The CDR3 covers 15 residues. Germline V gene data show CDR1 as SSHAT and CDR2 as FNYEAQ (reference sequence).

The chain is built from TRBV7-7 and TRBJ2-7; 10 bases match TRBD1. The sequencing input was PBMCs or T cells enriched from blood (not recorded which). The source of this sequence is a man between 25 and 39 years old who had recovered from COVID-19. Here the CDR3 DNA reads TGTGCCAGCAGCGATGGACAGGGGGTCCTCTACGAGCAGTACTTC. This codes for CASSDGQGVLYEQYF.